The 7 T cell receptor beta chains reported below all come from one sample, sequenced in a study of Ad26.COV2.S vaccination and SARS-CoV-2 variants. Clones were sequenced by immunoSEQ multiplex PCR, and TCRdb holds only the in-frame ones, with some missing. The sample shows 300,000 to 400,000 clones, 75% to 90% of them seen only once. Treatment indicated: over 15 received Ad26.COV2.S at low or high dose, single or two shots; about 5 received placebo; per-sample allocation not given. Repertoires come from day 63 after the first vaccine or placebo injection. Sequences were derived from peripheral blood, sampled in a trial of Ad26.COV2.S vaccine versus placebo. These receptors were taken from a person between 18 and 59 years old who received the Ad26.COV2.S COVID-19 vaccine or a placebo.

This sequence joins TRBV6-5 and TRBJ1-6, with D tentatively TRBD1 (5 bases). Trimming removed 0 bases at V and 5 bases at J, with 11 bases between. The CDR3 has 16 amino acids. Germline V gene data show CDR1 as MNHEY and CDR2 as SVGAGI. The CDR3 coding sequence is TGTGCCAGCAGTTACTCGGGGACGGGTCATAATTCACCCCTCCACTTT. Its protein is CASSYSGTGHNSPLHF.

This chain links TRBV27 with TRBJ1-2; D is perhaps TRBD1 (5 bases). CDR3 length equals 14 residues. Germline values: CDR1 MNHEY, CDR2 SMNVEV (reference sequence). V was trimmed by 4 bases and J by 4 bases, leaving 13 bases between them. This CDR3 is CASSSGTGTYGYTF. CDR3 nucleotide sequence: TGTGCCAGCAGTTCAGGGACGGGTACCTATGGCTACACCTTC.

The chain joins TRBV4-3 to TRBJ2-1; 10 nucleotides align to TRBD2. With 0 bases clipped from V and 4 bases from J, the junction kept 6 bases outside the gene matches. Per germline, CDR1 LGHNA and CDR2 YSLEER. This CDR3 is 17 amino acids long. Written as DNA, the CDR3 is TGCGCCAGCAGCCAAGATTACCCTAGCGGGGGATACAATGAGCAGTTCTTC. The encoded protein is CASSQDYPSGGYNEQFF.

DNA for the CDR3: TGTGCCAGCAGCTTACCTCAGGGACAGAACACCGGGGAGCTGTTTTTT. Translation: CASSLPQGQNTGELFF. V is TRBV11-2 and J is TRBJ2-2; maybe TRBD1 (6 bases). Germline V gives CDR1 SGHAT, CDR2 FQNNGV. This CDR3 is 16 amino acids long. Trimming cost V 2 bases and J 1 base, with 11 bases left between them. Full variable domain (outside the CDR3, taken from reference TRBV11-2 and TRBJ2-2): EAGVAQSPRYKIIEKRQSVAFWCNPISGHATLYWYQQILGQGPKLLIQFQNNGVVDDSQLPKDRFSAERLKGVDSTLKIQPAKLEDSAVYLCASSLPQGQNTGELFFGEGSRLTVL.

The V call is TRBV19, the J call TRBJ2-7; 7 bases match TRBD1. CDR1 and CDR2 (germline): LNHDA, SQIVND (reference sequence). The CDR3 has 15 amino acids. V shed 3 bases and J 0 bases; nucleotides not matched to a gene: 5. Here the CDR3 reads CASSITGQDSYEQYF. The CDR3 DNA sequence: TGTGCCAGTAGTATTACAGGACAGGACTCCTACGAGCAGTACTTC. Using reference TRBV19 and TRBJ2-7 for the parts outside the CDR3, the full variable domain is DGGITQSPKYLFRKEGQNVTLSCEQNLNHDAMYWYRQDPGQGLRLIYYSQIVNDFQKGDIAEGYSVSREKKESFPLTVTSAQKNPTAFYLCASSITGQDSYEQYFGPGTRLTVT.

The chain joins TRBV19 to TRBJ2-1; perhaps TRBD1 as D (6 bases). Germline V gene lookup returns CDR1 LNHDA and CDR2 SQIVND (reference sequence). V shed 0 bases and J shed 0 bases, with 9 bases lying between them. This CDR3 comprises 16 residues. CDR3 in amino acids: CASSIEGASSYNEQFF. The CDR3, as DNA: TGTGCCAGTAGTATAGAGGGGGCTAGCTCCTACAATGAGCAGTTCTTC.

The chain carries TRBV29-1 and TRBJ2-3, with 13 bases that match TRBD2. The CDR3 contains 16 residues. The V segment lost 1 base and the J segment 2 bases; nucleotides outside the gene matches: 3. Germline CDR1 and CDR2: SQVTM and ANQGSEA. The CDR3 coding sequence is TGCAGCGTTGAAGGACTAGCGGGGGGCACCACAGATACGCAGTATTTT. It encodes CSVEGLAGGTTDTQYF.